This TCR beta chain was recovered during a study of CXCR3-negative and CXCR3-positive naive CD8 T cells. Study-level information: Across all libraries, TRB reads numbered some 140 million, with about 1.5 +/- 0.3 million in each library.

The CDR3 runs 15 residues. Germline-derived CDR1 and CDR2 are MRHNA and SNTAGT. Findings of the study overall: The study inferred TCR strength from TRB CDR3 properties and found comparable surface CD5 between naive subsets. Both naive subsets showed comparably high diversity, and memory CD8+ cells showed much lower diversity.

As to this clonotype: Antigen: not known.

With UMI labels, 5' RACE was used to prepare the TRB cDNA libraries. With the 5' RACE reads reprocessed, TCRdb shows one record per CDR3 protein and no DNA. The ten most abundant clones cover approximately 14% of a sample with tens of thousands of distinct CDR3 sequences. The sequencing input was memory CD8+ T cells from blood. The sequence came from a human donor in good health. Some clones in this sample may be carry-over from other donors' samples. The rearrangement joins TRBV6-4 to TRBJ2-1; the D call of TRBD2 rests on TCRdb alone, since no DNA is present to check it. This chain's CDR3 is CASSRSASGGETQFF.